A single sample gave rise to the 6 T cell receptor beta chains below, sequenced in a study of breast tumors, draining lymph nodes, adjacent tissues. Breast cancer patients provided tissue from their axillary draining lymph nodes. In TCRdb, the multiplex PCR reads were re-called with MiXCR into one record per CDR3 protein. The data show over 200,000 distinct CDR3 sequences, with roughly 32% seen just once and just over 1.4% held by the top ten. Sequenced input: axillary lymph node tissue. These receptors came from a female donor with breast cancer. Some clones in this sample may be carry-over from other donors' samples.

CDR3 protein: CATSRDFAYQETQYF. The CDR3 DNA reads TGTGCCACCAGCAGAGATTTTGCGTACCAAGAGACCCAGTACTTC. The chain has TRBV15 and TRBJ2-5; no definite D call. This CDR3 is 15 amino acids long. The germline V gene encodes CDR1 LNHNV and CDR2 YYDKDF (reference sequence). Trimming removed 0 bases from V and 0 bases from J, with 8 bases in between.

A word on this clonotype: A read error is likely, as this CDR3 ends without the conserved phenylalanine or tryptophan. The chain combines TRBV6-6 with TRBJ2-1; a weak D match, TRBD2 (5 bases). The CDR3 runs to 17 residues. Germline loops: CDR1 MNHNY, CDR2 SVGAGI (reference sequence). The CDR3 reads CASSHSNARASYNEQFS. The CDR3 DNA is TGTGCCAGCAGTCACTCGAATGCGAGGGCCTCCTACAATGAGCAGTTCTCC.

This clonotype was counted ten times or more. The V call is TRBV25-1, the J call TRBJ2-7; D is ambiguous. With 4 bases removed from V and 0 bases from J, the gap between germline ends came to 7 bases. The CDR3 has 13 residues. The germline CDR1 and CDR2 sequences are MGHDK and SYGVNS. The CDR3, as DNA: TGTGCCAGCAGTGCCCAGTCCTCCTACGAGCAGTACTTC. Amino acids: CASSAQSSYEQYF.

V and J are TRBV25-1 and TRBJ2-5; possible D gene TRBD2, 5 bases. CDR1 MGHDK and CDR2 SYGVNS come from the germline V gene. The CDR3 is 14 amino acids. V lost 6 bases and J 9 bases, leaving 20 bases between the germline ends. The CDR3 DNA is TGTGCCAGCAGCTTGGAAGGACGGCAGGAGGCCCAGTACTTC. This sequence encodes CASSLEGRQEAQYF.

This clonotype has ten or more counts. The genes are TRBV5-6 and TRBJ2-3, with no clear D. The germline V gene has CDR1 SGHDT and CDR2 YYEEEE. The CDR3 extends over 15 amino acids. Trimming left V 1 base short and J 1 base short, with 10 bases between. The chain's CDR3 is CASSLLSRRTDTQYF. CDR3 DNA: TGTGCCAGCAGCTTGCTTTCCAGGCGCACAGATACGCAGTATTTT.

This clonotype showed up many times. This chain connects TRBV19 to TRBJ2-5; 7 nucleotides match TRBD1. The CDR3 extends over 14 amino acids. After removal of 1 base from V and 7 bases from J, the junction contained 6 bases not matched to a gene. Germline CDR1 LNHDA, CDR2 SQIVND (reference sequence). The CDR3 reads CASSIGPAGGTQYF. Written as DNA, the CDR3 is TGTGCCAGTAGTATAGGACCAGCAGGGGGGACCCAGTACTTC.